These T cell receptor beta chains were read from a single sample in a study of shared clonotypes between healthy human individuals. Here immunoSEQ multiplex PCR was the method, and the copy in TCRdb shows in-frame clones only, minus some. This table has around 440,000 clones, approximately 80% appearing once. The sample taken for sequencing was PBMCs. These receptors all come from a woman in her thirties or forties in good health. Some clones in this sample may be carry-over from other donors' samples. Each CDR3 is given with its conserved first and last residue. The D gene is left open where the match is weak. Size tells how often a clone was seen (once, few, many) or the class of an expanded clone, and some rows leave it out.

once	TRBV9	TRBD2	TRBJ2-1	CASSVVGLAGNNEQFF	TGTGCCAGCAGCGTAGTGGGACTAGCGGGTAACAATGAGCAGTTCTTC
-	TRBV25-1	TRBD2	TRBJ2-7	CASSDLSGGSYEQYF	TGTGCCAGCAGTGATTTGAGCGGGGGCTCCTACGAGCAGTACTTC
-	TRBV4-2	TRBD1	TRBJ2-5	CASSQDLYYRGKTQYF	TGTGCCAGCAGCCAAGATCTCTATTACAGGGGCAAGACCCAGTACTTC
-	TRBV28	-	TRBJ2-2	CASSLWQVTGELFF	TGTGCCAGCAGTTTATGGCAGGTGACCGGGGAGCTGTTTTTT
once	TRBV7-6	-	TRBJ1-1	CASSPEGGGGSTEAFF	TGTGCCAGCAGCCCCGAGGGAGGGGGGGGAAGCACTGAAGCTTTCTTT
-	TRBV9	-	TRBJ2-7	CASSARGAPVPNEQYF	TGTGCCAGCAGCGCTCGGGGGGCCCCAGTCCCCAACGAGCAGTACTTC
-	TRBV10-3	-	TRBJ1-4	CAISESTGKLFF	TGTGCCATCAGTGAGTCTACGGGAAAACTGTTTTTT
few	TRBV6-6	-	TRBJ2-1	CASSYGGNEQFF	TGTGCCAGCAGTTACGGGGGAAATGAGCAGTTCTTC
-	TRBV7-6	-	TRBJ2-7	CASSLSGSGEQYF	TGTGCCAGCAGCTTATCGGGATCGGGCGAGCAGTACTTC
-	TRBV7-2	-	TRBJ2-5	CASSLGVGRGQETQYF	TGTGCCAGCAGCTTAGGGGTGGGCAGGGGCCAAGAGACCCAGTACTTC
-	TRBV5-8	-	TRBJ2-7	CASSGSYEQYF	TGTGCCAGCAGCGGTTCCTACGAGCAGTACTTC
-	TRBV4-1	-	TRBJ2-4	CASSQVIGPQGKNIQYF	TGCGCCAGCAGCCAAGTCATTGGACCCCAGGGCAAAAACATTCAGTACTTC
-	TRBV28	-	TRBJ1-2	CASSFVRASGYTF	TGTGCCAGCAGTTTTGTCAGGGCGTCTGGCTACACCTTC
once	TRBV7-2	-	TRBJ2-5	CASSHATSVRAETQYF	TGTGCCAGCAGCCATGCCACCTCCGTTCGGGCTGAGACCCAGTACTTC
-	TRBV5-6	TRBD2	TRBJ2-7	CASSVGLAGDDEQYF	TGTGCCAGCAGCGTGGGACTAGCGGGCGATGACGAGCAGTACTTC